A single sample is the source of the 19 T cell receptor beta chains below, sequenced in a study of technical replicates of blood from a few donors. Sequencing used immunoSEQ multiplex PCR; TCRdb keeps in-frame clones, though not all of them. The data contain 55,000 to 75,000 clones, approximately 94% of them singletons. The sequenced sample was PBMCs. The receptors derive from a human donor in good health. Some clones in this sample may be carry-over from other donors' samples.

The chain carries TRBV6-1 and TRBJ2-7; 7 bases line up with TRBD1. This CDR3 contains 14 residues. Trimming took 5 bases from V and 0 from J; bases not matched to a gene: 4. Germline-derived CDR1 and CDR2 are MNHNS and SASEGT. The DNA for the CDR3 is TGTGCCAGCAGTATGGACAGGAGCTCCTACGAGCAGTACTTC. This gives the protein CASSMDRSSYEQYF.

CDR3 DNA sequence: TGTGCCACCAGCAGCGGCTTTGGCGGGGAGTACAATGAGCAGTTCTTC. Translated, it gives CATSSGFGGEYNEQFF. This rearrangement joins TRBV15 to TRBJ2-1; tentatively, D is TRBD2 (6 bases). The CDR3 runs 16 residues. V was pared by 3 bases and J by 4 bases, with 16 bases between. CDR1 is LNHNV and CDR2 is YYDKDF in the germline V gene (reference sequence).

This chain joins TRBV29-1 and TRBJ2-3; D not resolved. CDR1 and CDR2 (germline): SQVTM, ANQGSEA. The CDR3 has 12 amino acids. The chain's CDR3 is CTARHARDTQYF. Here the CDR3 DNA reads TGCACCGCACGACACGCACGAGATACGCAGTATTTT.

The chain combines TRBV12-5 with TRBJ2-1; D is possibly TRBD1 (5 bases). The germline V and J ends were trimmed by 6 bases and 7 bases, with 19 bases remaining between them. This CDR3 comprises 15 residues. Germline V lookup: CDR1 LGHNT, CDR2 FRNRAP. CDR3 bases: TGTGCTAGTGGCCTCTTGGGCGGACAAAGAAATGAGCAGTTCTTC. Protein sequence: CASGLLGGQRNEQFF.

The J gene is TRBJ1-2, the V gene TRBV9, with no clear D. Trimming stripped 0 bases from V and 8 bases from J, with 8 bases between. The germline V gene has CDR1 SGDLS and CDR2 YYNGEE. This CDR3 is built from 12 residues. The CDR3 region is CASSVGGEGYTF. Written as DNA, the CDR3 is TGTGCCAGCAGCGTAGGGGGAGAAGGCTACACCTTC. The complete variable domain, with remaining parts taken from reference TRBV9 and TRBJ1-2, reads DSGVTQTPKHLITATGQRVTLRCSPRSGDLSVYWYQQSLDQGLQFLIQYYNGEERAKGNILERFSAQQFPDLHSELNLSSLELGDSALYFCASSVGGEGYTFGSGTRLTVV.

The chain uses TRBV4-3 and TRBJ2-6; a weak D match, TRBD2 (7 bases). Between the trimmed V and J ends, which lost 1 base and 3 bases, there was a span of 16 bases. The CDR3 runs to 18 residues. Germline lookup yields CDR1 LGHNA and CDR2 YSLEER. In nucleotides, the CDR3 is TGCGCCAGCAGCCAAGGGGCGGGGGCGGTGGGTGGGGCCAACGTCCTGACTTTC. This sequence encodes CASSQGAGAVGGANVLTF.

V gene TRBV5-4 combines with J gene TRBJ2-5; TRBD1 aligns across 7 bases. J gave up 7 bases and V 5 bases, and 11 bases lay outside the gene matches. Per the germline V gene, CDR1 is SGHNT and CDR2 is YYREEE (reference sequence). The CDR3 length is 14 residues. The CDR3, as DNA: TGTGCCAGCAGGCCGGGACAGACTACAGCGACCCAGTACTTC. Translating gives CASRPGQTTATQYF.

As regards this clone: This same CDR3 is encoded by further DNA sequences in the sample. V gene TRBV7-9 combines with J gene TRBJ1-1; D possibly corresponds to TRBD1 (6 bases). Germline values: CDR1 SEHNR, CDR2 FQNEAQ (reference sequence). The CDR3 loop spans 14 amino acids. V was clipped by 3 bases and J by 4 bases, with 12 bases between them. In DNA form, the CDR3 reads TGTGCCAGCAGCTTGGGGCAGGGGAGCACTGAAGCTTTCTTT. This sequence encodes CASSLGQGSTEAFF.

The rearrangement joins TRBV4-3 to TRBJ2-2, with 12 nucleotides matching TRBD2. V lost 4 bases, J lost 5 bases, and 11 bases stayed unmatched. CDR1 is LGHNA and CDR2 is YSLEER in the germline V gene. This CDR3 comprises 18 residues. The CDR3 loop reads CASSLQAASGGVTGELFF. The CDR3 coding sequence is TGCGCCAGCAGCCTCCAAGCGGCTAGCGGGGGGGTTACCGGGGAGCTGTTTTTT.

This chain's CDR3 is CASSLGTSGRLTGELFF. The CDR3 DNA sequence: TGTGCCAGCAGCTTAGGGACTAGCGGGAGACTCACCGGGGAGCTGTTTTTT. The chain links TRBV7-7 to TRBJ2-2; 13 nucleotides agree with TRBD2. V shed 1 base, J shed 4 bases, and the junction held 3 bases outside the gene matches. CDR1 and CDR2 (germline): SSHAT, FNYEAQ (reference sequence). The CDR3 extends over 17 amino acids.

This chain joins TRBV2 and TRBJ2-7, with 10 bases fitting TRBD1. The V segment lost 6 bases and the J segment 5 bases; nucleotides outside the gene matches: 7. This CDR3 has 14 residues. From germline, CDR1 is SNHLY and CDR2 FYNNEI. CDR3 amino acids: CASRRDRGWDEQYF. The CDR3 coding sequence is TGTGCCAGCAGGAGGGACAGGGGATGGGACGAGCAGTACTTC.

The chain combines TRBV9 with TRBJ2-3; tentatively, D is TRBD2 (6 bases). V was shortened by 1 base and J by 0 bases, with 9 bases between the two germline ends. CDR1 is SGDLS and CDR2 is YYNGEE in the germline V gene. The CDR3 runs to 15 residues. CDR3 DNA: TGTGCCAGCAGCGTACTAGCGCCAAGCACAGATACGCAGTATTTT. It is translated as CASSVLAPSTDTQYF.

This clone was counted a single time. The rearrangement joins TRBV6-1 to TRBJ1-2; D perhaps matches TRBD1 (6 bases). V was clipped by 7 bases and J by 2 bases, with 14 bases between them. Germline CDR1 is MNHNS and CDR2 is SASEGT. The CDR3 is 14 residues long. The CDR3 DNA is TGTGCCAGCACTACTCAGGGGTTGAACTATGGCTACACCTTC. It yields the protein CASTTQGLNYGYTF.

The chain recombines TRBV4-3 with TRBJ2-1; D not certain. The CDR3 has 14 amino acids. CDR1 LGHNA and CDR2 YSLEER come from the germline V gene. V was cut by 1 base and J by 3 bases, with 7 bases left in between. The CDR3 DNA sequence: TGCGCCAGCAGCCAAGCCGGCGGCTACAATGAGCAGTTCTTC. Translation: CASSQAGGYNEQFF.

In this sample, this clone turned up once. The V and J genes are TRBV7-2 and TRBJ2-5, with TRBD2 identical over 13 bases. CDR3 length: 18 residues. Germline CDR1 reads SGHTA; CDR2 reads FQGNSA. V dropped 5 bases and J dropped 5; count of bases not matched to a gene: 14. As DNA, the CDR3 is TGTGCCAGCAGCCTAACCGGGACTAGCGGGGCCTCGGGGGAGACCCAGTACTTC. Protein: CASSLTGTSGASGETQYF.

The J gene is TRBJ2-2, the V gene TRBV2; TRBD1 agrees at 9 bases. Germline V gives CDR1 SNHLY, CDR2 FYNNEI. There are 14 residues in the CDR3. Trimming removed 6 bases from V and 4 bases from J; junction bases left unmatched: 3. This chain's CDR3 is CASRQGALTGELFF. The CDR3 DNA sequence: TGTGCCAGCAGACAGGGGGCGCTCACCGGGGAGCTGTTTTTT.

The J gene is TRBJ2-5, the V gene TRBV4-2; the D gene is possibly TRBD1 (7 bases). V was shortened by 1 base and J by 5 bases, with 14 bases between the two germline ends. Germline lookup yields CDR1 LGHNA and CDR2 YNFKEQ. CDR3 length equals 15 residues. The CDR3 DNA reads TGTGCCAGCAGCCAAGCCGGAGGGGGCGGGGAGACCCAGTACTTC. Residues: CASSQAGGGGETQYF.

The V gene is TRBV5-1, the J gene TRBJ1-2; D uncertain. The CDR3 contains 13 residues. V was shortened by 1 base and J by 1 base, with 5 bases between the two germline ends. CDR1 and CDR2 from the germline V gene are SGHRS and YFSETQ. CDR3 protein: CASSLSGNYGYTF. DNA of the CDR3: TGCGCCAGCAGCTTGTCGGGTAACTATGGCTACACCTTC.

The chain carries TRBV18 and TRBJ1-2, with a possible D match to TRBD1 (5 bases). Germline V gene lookup returns CDR1 KGHSH and CDR2 LQKENI. The CDR3 consists of 14 residues. V was clipped by 2 bases and J by 0 bases, with 7 bases between them. This CDR3 reads CASSPDSTNYGYTF. The CDR3 DNA reads TGTGCCAGCTCACCAGACAGCACTAACTATGGCTACACCTTC.